The 15 T cell receptor beta chains below were found in one sample sequenced in a study of blood T cell repertoires in COVID-19. Sequencing was performed with immunoSEQ multiplex PCR; in TCRdb, only in-frame clones are kept and a portion is missing. Of fewer than 300,000 clones listed, 85% are singletons. Sequenced input: peripheral blood. These receptors were collected from a man over 45 with active or convalescent COVID-19.

The chain recombines TRBV20-1 with TRBJ2-3; 9 bases map to TRBD2. Trimming cost V 3 bases and J 2 bases; bases outside gene matches: 9. Per the germline V gene, CDR1 is DFQATT and CDR2 is SNEGSKA (reference sequence). The CDR3 consists of 16 residues. CDR3 nucleotide sequence: TGCAGTGCTAGTAGTAGCGGGGGCCGAGACACAGATACGCAGTATTTT. Its translation is CSASSSGGRDTDTQYF.

This sequence joins TRBV7-6 and TRBJ2-2; D remains unclear. V dropped 1 base and J dropped 7 bases, with 13 bases sitting between them. The CDR3 totals 15 residues. CDR1 and CDR2 (germline): SGHVS, FNYEAQ. The CDR3 region is CASSLVPGSHGELFF. As DNA, the CDR3 is TGTGCCAGCAGCTTAGTTCCAGGTTCCCACGGGGAGCTGTTTTTT.

The chain uses TRBV5-4 and TRBJ1-1; D remains ambiguous. The V end was cut by 3 bases, the J end by 6 bases, with 9 bases between. Germline lookup yields CDR1 SGHNT and CDR2 YYREEE (reference sequence). The CDR3 loop spans 12 amino acids. For the CDR3, the DNA is TGTGCCAGCAGCTGGGGAGGCGCTGAAGCTTTCTTT. Protein sequence: CASSWGGAEAFF.

This clone has only a few counts. This chain joins TRBV27 and TRBJ2-7, with a weak D call TRBD1 (6 bases). V lost 6 bases, J lost 5 bases, and 14 bases lay in between. The CDR3 has 13 amino acids. CDR1 MNHEY and CDR2 SMNVEV come from the germline V gene (reference sequence). The DNA of the CDR3 is TGTGCCAGCAGCCCCTTGAGGGGGAACGAGCAGTACTTC. This gives the protein CASSPLRGNEQYF.

The chain employs TRBV19 and TRBJ1-5; no firm D call. The germline V gene encodes CDR1 LNHDA and CDR2 SQIVND (reference sequence). This CDR3 region has 13 residues. The V gene lost 5 bases and the J gene lost 5 bases, with 10 bases spanning the gap. The CDR3 is CASSEFRYQPQHF. In DNA, the CDR3 is TGTGCCAGTAGTGAGTTTAGATATCAGCCCCAGCATTTT.

Here the CDR3 DNA reads TGTGCCATCAGTGAACATTCCTACGAGCAGTACTTC. Translated, it gives CAISEHSYEQYF. The chain joins TRBV10-3 to TRBJ2-7; D uncertain. Germline V gene lookup returns CDR1 ENHRY and CDR2 SYGVKD. V was trimmed by 3 bases and J by 1 base, leaving 4 bases between them. The CDR3 has 12 residues.

The DNA for the CDR3 is TGTGCCATCAGGACAGATAGCAATCAGCCCCAGCATTTT. Translating gives CAIRTDSNQPQHF. The chain recombines TRBV10-3 with TRBJ1-5; weak D call: TRBD1 (5 bases). This CDR3 has 13 amino acids. The V end lost 6 bases, the J end lost 0 bases, and 6 bases lay between the germline ends. Germline assignment: CDR1 ENHRY and CDR2 SYGVKD.

V and J are TRBV11-3 and TRBJ2-1; 8 bases line up with TRBD2. Germline CDR1 and CDR2: SGHNT and YENEEA. Trimming took 3 bases from V and 6 from J; bases not matched to a gene: 16. The CDR3 totals 18 residues. CDR3 residues: CASSLSAWGTSGLNEQFF. The CDR3 nucleotides read TGTGCCAGCAGCTTGAGTGCATGGGGAACTAGCGGTCTCAATGAGCAGTTCTTC.

V and J are TRBV30 and TRBJ2-3, with D perhaps TRBD2 (5 bases). Germline V gene lookup returns CDR1 GTSNPN and CDR2 SVGIG (reference sequence). The CDR3 is 12 amino acids. V lost 5 bases and J 11 bases, leaving 17 bases between the germline ends. CDR3 DNA sequence: TGTGCCTGGGCCCCCGGGGAAAGGAAGCAGTATTTT. Translation: CAWAPGERKQYF.

The genes are TRBV28 and TRBJ2-2; 9 bases map to TRBD2. The CDR3 runs to 23 residues. J was trimmed by 1 base and V by 5 bases; bases with no gene match: 26. Germline CDR1 MDHEN, CDR2 SYDVKM. The CDR3 DNA reads as TGTGCCAGCAGTCCCCGCTATGACATTACAAGCGGGAGGCGGTACCTGAACACCGGGGAGCTGTTTTTT. This codes for CASSPRYDITSGRRYLNTGELFF.

On this clone: This sample includes further DNA sequences coding for the same CDR3. V gene TRBV19 combines with J gene TRBJ2-1; 8 nucleotides agree with TRBD2. The germline gives CDR1 LNHDA, CDR2 SQIVND (reference sequence). CDR3 length equals 15 residues. Trimming took 1 base from V and 1 from J; bases not matched to a gene: 0. CDR3 amino acids: CASSIAGGSYNEQFF. CDR3 bases: TGTGCCAGTAGTATAGCGGGAGGGTCCTACAATGAGCAGTTCTTC.

This clone was detected once. The chain couples TRBV7-8 to TRBJ2-1; 8 nucleotides agree with TRBD2. Germline V gene sequence: CDR1 SGHVS, CDR2 FQNEAQ. There are 16 residues in the CDR3. Trimming took 5 bases from V and 0 from J; bases not matched to a gene: 6. CDR3 amino acids: CASSRKSGSSYNEQFF. CDR3 DNA: TGTGCCAGCAGCCGTAAGAGCGGGAGCTCCTACAATGAGCAGTTCTTC.

The J gene is TRBJ2-7, the V gene TRBV28; 7 positions agree with TRBD2. Germline lookup yields CDR1 MDHEN and CDR2 SYDVKM. V shed 4 bases and J 0 bases; nucleotides not matched to a gene: 9. The CDR3 consists of 16 residues. For the CDR3, the DNA is TGTGCCAGCAGTTCCCCGGCTAGCGGCAGCTCCTACGAGCAGTACTTC. This gives the protein CASSSPASGSSYEQYF.

This clone was seen a few times. The rearrangement uses TRBV9 and TRBJ1-6; a weak D match, TRBD1 (6 bases). The CDR3 is 15 amino acids. Germline assignment: CDR1 SGDLS and CDR2 YYNGEE. Trimming stripped 4 bases from V and 5 bases from J, with 13 bases between. The DNA for the CDR3 is TGTGCCAGCAGCCCGCAACAGGGAGATAATTCACCCCTCCACTTT. Translated: CASSPQQGDNSPLHF.

The chain links TRBV25-1 to TRBJ2-7; D may be TRBD1 (6 bases). The germline V gene encodes CDR1 MGHDK and CDR2 SYGVNS. Trimming cost V 5 bases and J 1 base, with 12 bases left between them. This CDR3 is 14 amino acids long. The CDR3 sequence: CASSSSGTSYEQYF. DNA of the CDR3: TGTGCCAGCAGTTCATCCGGGACATCCTACGAGCAGTACTTC.